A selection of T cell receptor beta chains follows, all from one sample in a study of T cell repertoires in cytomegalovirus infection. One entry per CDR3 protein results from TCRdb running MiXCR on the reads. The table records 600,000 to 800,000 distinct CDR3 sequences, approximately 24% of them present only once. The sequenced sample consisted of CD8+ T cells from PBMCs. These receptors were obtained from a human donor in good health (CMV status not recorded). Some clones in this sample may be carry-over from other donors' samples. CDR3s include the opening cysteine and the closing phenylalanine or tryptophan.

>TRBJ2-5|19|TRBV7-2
CASSFQTGLAPYLQETQYF
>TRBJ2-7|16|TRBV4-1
CASSLGGPGTLYEQYF
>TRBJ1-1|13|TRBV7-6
CANSSGLTTEAFF
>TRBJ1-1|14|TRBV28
CASTEDSLNTEAFF
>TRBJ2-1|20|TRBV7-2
CASSFQFRGGAGGSYNEQFF
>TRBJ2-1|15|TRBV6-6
CASHSGTGRYNEQFF
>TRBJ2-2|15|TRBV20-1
CSVPPVRGEVGELFF
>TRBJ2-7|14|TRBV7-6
CASSSGQGIYEQYF
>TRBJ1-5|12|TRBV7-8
CASSPPNQPQHF
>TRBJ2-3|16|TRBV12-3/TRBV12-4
CANSTYGTSKWDTQYF
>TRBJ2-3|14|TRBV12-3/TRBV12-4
CASSFGSQGDTQYF
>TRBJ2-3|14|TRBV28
CASSHRVEPDTQYF
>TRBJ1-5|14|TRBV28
CASSTGSSNQPQHF
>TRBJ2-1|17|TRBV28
CASSLPGFSGAHNEQFF
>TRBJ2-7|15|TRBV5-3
CASSHRTGGLYEQYF
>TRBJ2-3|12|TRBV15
CATSRDPGTQYF
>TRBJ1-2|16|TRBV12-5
CASGLNPAARGDGYTF
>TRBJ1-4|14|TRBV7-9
CASSFTGAYGKLFF
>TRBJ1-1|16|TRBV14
CASSQVLRGRDTEAFF
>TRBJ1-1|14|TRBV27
CASSSVTGTTEAFF
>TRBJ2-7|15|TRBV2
CASNSPQGANDEQYF
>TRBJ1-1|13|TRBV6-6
CASSYSWGAEAFF
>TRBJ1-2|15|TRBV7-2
CASSRGQGPNYGYTF
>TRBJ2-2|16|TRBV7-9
CASSLLSGTLDRELFF
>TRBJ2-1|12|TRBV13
CASTLVGGEQFF
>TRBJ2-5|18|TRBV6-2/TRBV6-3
CASSYSTGLHPSPETQYF
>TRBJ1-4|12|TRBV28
CASSLSTAELFF
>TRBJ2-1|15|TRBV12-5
CASGAGQGAPNEQFF
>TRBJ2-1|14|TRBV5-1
CASSLVGSNNEQFF
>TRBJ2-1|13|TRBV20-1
CSVRGAGGNEQFF
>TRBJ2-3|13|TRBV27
CASLDWDADTQYF
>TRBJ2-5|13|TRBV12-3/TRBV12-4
CASTLTSSETQYF
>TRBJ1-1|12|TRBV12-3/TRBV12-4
CASMEVAPEAFF
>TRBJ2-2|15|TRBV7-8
CASSHRRTNTGELFF
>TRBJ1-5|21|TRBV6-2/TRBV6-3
CASGALPGTGGSIYEDQPQHF